This TCR beta chain was documented in a study of monozygotic twins with inflammatory bowel disease. Overall study results and limits: IBD patients shared fewer clonotypes with other individuals than healthy twins, especially patients with disease activity signs. The authors note that differing immunosuppressive treatments may have added variability to patient repertoires.

There were around 3,500 ng of total RNA used for each TCR library. Template switching appended UMIs that held a 6-nucleotide sample barcode. Reanalyzing the 5' RACE reads, TCRdb keeps one entry per CDR3 protein, without DNA. The sample data list 200,000 to 250,000 distinct CDR3 sequences. As for this clonotype: Its cognate antigen is unknown.

This CDR3 is 16 amino acids long. The TCR sequence derives from a human donor with ulcerative colitis or Crohn's disease, or a healthy co-twin of an affected twin (not recorded which). V gene TRBV12-3 or TRBV12-4 combines with J gene TRBJ2-2; no DNA is available, so the TRBD2 call from TCRdb remains unchecked. Sequences were obtained from blood. CDR3 protein: CASSSAPAGNTGELFF.